The 30 T cell receptor beta chains in this list originate from one sample, sequenced in a study of vaccination and CD4 T cells after COVID-19. The study sequenced cultured CD4+ T cell DNA using the Oncomine TCR Beta short-read assay. TCRdb fed the PCR reads into MiXCR, producing one record per CDR3 protein. The profile shows about 3,500 distinct CDR3 sequences, 30% to 40% of them singletons. Regarding treatment: roughly 10-day PBMC culture with coronavirus spike peptide pools or control peptides (ViraFEST assay). Their recognized antigens are unknown. Source material: CD4+ T cells from blood, cultured in vitro. The receptors were gathered from a human donor who had recovered from COVID-19.

This chain joins TRBV5-1 and TRBJ2-5; tentative D call: TRBD2 (5 bases). The CDR3 runs 13 residues. Trimming pared 0 bases from V and 5 bases from J, leaving 8 bases between. Per the germline V gene, CDR1 is SGHRS and CDR2 is YFSETQ. The CDR3 nucleotides read TGCGCCAGCAGCTTGGCGGGGAGCGAGACCCAGTACTTC. Its translation: CASSLAGSETQYF.

The rearrangement joins TRBV7-2 to TRBJ2-3; D tentatively fits TRBD1 or TRBD2 (5 bases each). From germline, CDR1 is SGHTA and CDR2 FQGNSA. Between the trimmed V and J ends, which lost 4 bases and 2 bases, there was a span of 10 bases. The CDR3 has 14 residues. The CDR3 region is CASSSRDHTDTQYF. The CDR3 coding sequence is TGTGCCAGCAGCTCCCGGGACCACACAGATACGCAGTATTTT.

The V gene is TRBV7-3, the J gene TRBJ2-5, with D uncertain. With 5 bases removed from V and 2 bases from J, the gap between germline ends came to 9 bases. The CDR3 length is 13 residues. Germline-derived CDR1 and CDR2 are SGHTA and FQGTGA. Here the CDR3 reads CASSRIGQETQYF. DNA for the CDR3: TGTGCCAGCAGCCGAATAGGACAAGAGACCCAGTACTTC.

The sample holds one count of this clonotype. The chain couples TRBV11-3 to TRBJ2-3; D unclear. This CDR3 spans 14 amino acids. Trimming removed 0 bases from V and 4 bases from J, with 8 bases in between. Germline V gene sequence: CDR1 SGHNT, CDR2 YENEEA. CDR3 sequence reads: CASSLDARSDTQYF. The CDR3 DNA is TGTGCCAGCAGCTTAGACGCTCGGTCAGATACGCAGTATTTT.

The V gene is TRBV7-2, the J gene TRBJ2-7, with no clear D. V lost 3 bases, J lost 4 bases, and 10 bases lay in between. CDR1 SGHTA and CDR2 FQGNSA come from the germline V gene. The CDR3 spans 13 residues. For the CDR3, the DNA is TGTGCCAGCAGCTTGCCTAGTCAATACGAGCAGTACTTC. This gives the protein CASSLPSQYEQYF. Supplemented by reference TRBV7-2 and TRBJ2-7, the full variable domain reads GAGVSQSPSNKVTEKGKDVELRCDPISGHTALYWYRQSLGQGLEFLIYFQGNSAPDKSGLPSDRFSAERTGGSVSTLTIQRTQQEDSAVYLCASSLPSQYEQYFGPGTRLTVT.

Only a few counts were recorded for this clonotype. The V gene is TRBV9, the J gene TRBJ1-2; no clear D. The CDR3 is 15 residues long. Per the germline V gene, CDR1 is SGDLS and CDR2 is YYNGEE. Trimming pared 0 bases from V and 2 bases from J, leaving 11 bases between. The CDR3 here is CASSVAAGPNYGYTF. The CDR3 region has the DNA TGTGCCAGCAGCGTAGCGGCAGGCCCCAACTATGGCTACACCTTC.

This sequence joins TRBV6-1 and TRBJ1-6, with D unclear. The CDR3 is made up of 9 amino acids. Per germline, CDR1 MNHNS and CDR2 SASEGT. Deletions cut 9 bases from V and 12 bases from J, with 6 bases between. DNA of the CDR3: TGTGCCAGTGGGGAACCCCTCCACTTT. Its translation is CASGEPLHF.

A few counts support this clonotype. CDR3 DNA sequence: TGTGCCAGCAGCGCACACAAGGATCAGCCCCAGCATTTT. Translated: CASSAHKDQPQHF. The chain recombines TRBV21-1 with TRBJ1-5. TRBV21-1 is reported as a pseudogene. This CDR3 contains 13 residues.

This clonotype qualifies as medium-sized (0.01 to 0.1%). The chain recombines TRBV20-1 with TRBJ2-5; perhaps TRBD1 as D (5 bases). Trimming took 6 bases from V and 9 from J, leaving 26 bases between them. The germline CDR1 and CDR2 sequences are DFQATT and SNEGSKA (reference sequence). The CDR3 is 15 amino acids. The CDR3 bases are TGCAGTGCCATGAGTGGGCAGGACAAAATTTCGGCCCAGTACTTC. Protein product: CSAMSGQDKISAQYF.

This clonotype was observed a handful of times. This chain links TRBV20-1 with TRBJ2-1; tentatively, D is TRBD1 or TRBD2 (6 bases each). V shed 2 bases and J shed 5 bases, with 22 bases lying between them. Germline-derived CDR1 and CDR2 are DFQATT and SNEGSKA (reference sequence). This CDR3 contains 17 residues. CDR3 nucleotides: TGCAGTGCTAGACCTCCCTCCGGGACGGGGGCCAACAATGAGCAGTTCTTC. This codes for CSARPPSGTGANNEQFF.

The genes are TRBV29-1 and TRBJ1-2; 7 nucleotides line up with TRBD1. This CDR3 comprises 12 residues. V shed 7 bases and J 3 bases; nucleotides not matched to a gene: 5. The germline gives CDR1 SQVTM, CDR2 ANQGSEA. The CDR3, as DNA: TGCAGCGCTGACGGACAGGACTATGGCTACACCTTC. Translation: CSADGQDYGYTF.

The chain joins TRBV12-3 or TRBV12-4 to TRBJ1-2; D perhaps matches TRBD1 (5 bases). The CDR3 covers 14 residues. Deletions cut 1 base from V and 5 bases from J, with 11 bases between. CDR3 residues: CASSLGGPIYGYTF. In DNA form, the CDR3 reads TGTGCCAGCAGTTTAGGGGGACCCATTTATGGCTACACCTTC.

The chain links TRBV28 to TRBJ2-3; D gene unclear. The CDR3 contains 13 residues. V was trimmed by 3 bases and J by 8 bases, leaving 12 bases between them. Per the germline V gene, CDR1 is MDHEN and CDR2 is SYDVKM. The CDR3, as DNA: TGTGCCAGCAGTTTGGAGTCTCCAGGTACGCAGTATTTT. Translating gives CASSLESPGTQYF. Based on the CDR3 plus reference TRBV28 and TRBJ2-3, the full variable domain is DVKVTQSSRYLVKRTGEKVFLECVQDMDHENMFWYRQDPGLGLRLIYFSYDVKMKEKGDIPEGYSVSREKKERFSLILESASTNQTSMYLCASSLESPGTQYFGPGTRLTVL.

In its sample, this clonotype ranks as medium-sized (0.01 to 0.1%). V usage is TRBV10-3 and J usage is TRBJ2-3, with TRBD2 matching 8 bases. The length of the CDR3 is 15 residues. Germline V gene data show CDR1 as ENHRY and CDR2 as SYGVKD. Unmatched junction bases numbered 4, after V lost 5 bases and J lost 0 bases. The CDR3: CAISSRTSSTDTQYF. The CDR3 DNA sequence: TGTGCCATCAGTTCTCGGACTAGCAGCACAGATACGCAGTATTTT.

This clonotype rates as medium-sized. This rearrangement joins TRBV6-4 to TRBJ1-5, with 11 positions matching TRBD1. V lost 2 bases and J lost 0; bases outside the gene matches: 9. The CDR3 sequence is 19 residues long. CDR1 and CDR2 from the germline V gene are MRHNA and SNTAGT. CDR3 in DNA: TGTGCCAGCAGTGACCCGGGACAGGGGGTCGGATATAGCAATCAGCCCCAGCATTTT. Protein product: CASSDPGQGVGYSNQPQHF.

The chain carries TRBV5-1 and TRBJ2-3, with no clear D. The CDR3 is 14 residues long. Germline lookup yields CDR1 SGHRS and CDR2 YFSETQ. V was trimmed by 6 bases and J by 2 bases, leaving 13 bases between them. The CDR3 spells CASTATSTTDTQYF. The CDR3 DNA reads as TGCGCCAGCACGGCGACGTCGACCACAGATACGCAGTATTTT.

V usage is TRBV20-1 and J usage is TRBJ1-5; TRBD1 matches 9 bases. The germline gives CDR1 DFQATT, CDR2 SNEGSKA (reference sequence). With 6 bases clipped from V and 6 bases from J, the junction kept 9 bases outside the gene matches. CDR3 length equals 14 residues. DNA for the CDR3: TGCAGTGCAAACTCCGGGACAGGGATTCAGCCCCAGCATTTT. Its translation: CSANSGTGIQPQHF.

This clonotype has only one observation. V is TRBV11-2 and J is TRBJ2-1; TRBD1 matches at 7 bases. Germline CDR1 reads SGHAT; CDR2 reads FQNNGV. This CDR3 is built from 15 residues. Losses at the gene ends were 1 base for V and 7 bases for J; bases not matched to a gene: 7. The CDR3 sequence is CASSLGQGLRNEQFF. CDR3 nucleotides: TGTGCCAGCAGCTTAGGACAGGGTCTGCGGAATGAGCAGTTCTTC.

The chain combines TRBV27 with TRBJ2-2, with D hard to call. The CDR3 loop spans 15 amino acids. Trimming removed 3 bases from V and 0 bases from J, with 8 bases in between. The germline V gene has CDR1 MNHEY and CDR2 SMNVEV (reference sequence). The CDR3 region is CASSFGRSNTGELFF. Here the CDR3 DNA reads TGTGCCAGCAGTTTTGGACGGTCGAACACCGGGGAGCTGTTTTTT.

This chain joins TRBV11-3 and TRBJ2-2; the D gene could be TRBD1 or TRBD2 (5 bases each). This CDR3 has 14 amino acids. From germline, CDR1 is SGHNT and CDR2 YENEEA. V shed 5 bases and J shed 8 bases, with 15 bases lying between them. As DNA, the CDR3 is TGTGCCAGCAGCCTTTCGGCCGGGACGGGGGAGCTGTTTTTT. Translated: CASSLSAGTGELFF. Supplemented by reference TRBV11-3 and TRBJ2-2, the full variable domain reads EAGVVQSPRYKIIEKKQPVAFWCNPISGHNTLYWYLQNLGQGPELLIRYENEEAVDDSQLPKDRFSAERLKGVDSTLKIQPAELGDSAVYLCASSLSAGTGELFFGEGSRLTVL.

Note on this clonotype: A far larger clone is one nucleotide away, so this likely arose from a read error. V and J are TRBV6-1 and TRBJ2-3, with D possibly matching TRBD1 (6 bases). There are 13 residues in the CDR3. The V gene's germline CDR1 is MNHNS and CDR2 SASEGT. The CDR3 DNA follows: TGTGCCATTAGGGACAAGAGCACAGATGCGCAGTATTTT. Translation gives CAIRDKSTDAQYF.

This rearrangement joins TRBV19 to TRBJ1-3, with D possibly TRBD1 on 6 matching bases. The V and J ends lost 2 bases and 0 bases respectively, with 8 bases between them. From germline, CDR1 is LNHDA and CDR2 SQIVND (reference sequence). CDR3 length: 15 amino acids. This CDR3 is CASSITGLSGNTIYF. The CDR3 region has the DNA TGTGCCAGTAGTATAACAGGGCTCTCTGGAAACACCATATATTTT. Looking up the rest from reference TRBV19 and TRBJ1-3 gives the full variable domain: DGGITQSPKYLFRKEGQNVTLSCEQNLNHDAMYWYRQDPGQGLRLIYYSQIVNDFQKGDIAEGYSVSREKKESFPLTVTSAQKNPTAFYLCASSITGLSGNTIYFGEGSWLTVV.

This clonotype showed up just a few times. V is TRBV6-2 or TRBV6-3 and J is TRBJ1-2, with 9 nucleotides matching TRBD1. V shed 8 bases and J 3 bases; nucleotides not matched to a gene: 10. Germline assignment: CDR1 MNHEY and CDR2 SVGEGT. The CDR3 loop spans 15 amino acids. This CDR3 is CASGSRDRAHYGYTF. CDR3 DNA sequence: TGTGCCAGCGGTTCCCGGGACAGGGCCCACTATGGCTACACCTTC.

This clonotype has more than one count but fewer than ten. The genes are TRBV6-2 or TRBV6-3 and TRBJ1-2; weak D call: TRBD1 (5 bases). V lost 4 bases to trimming and J lost 0 bases, with 9 bases between them. CDR1 MNHEY and CDR2 SVGEGT come from the germline V gene. The CDR3 length is 14 residues. The CDR3 sequence is CASSLGRTNYGYTF. CDR3 sequence (DNA): TGTGCCAGCAGTTTGGGACGGACTAACTATGGCTACACCTTC.

This clonotype was counted only a few times. V is TRBV20-1 and J is TRBJ1-3, with D hard to call. CDR1 and CDR2 (germline): DFQATT, SNEGSKA (reference sequence). The CDR3 runs to 12 residues. V was shortened by 0 bases and J by 4 bases, with 4 bases between the two germline ends. CDR3 loop: CSAREGGNTIYF. The CDR3 DNA reads as TGCAGTGCTAGAGAGGGGGGAAACACCATATATTTT.

This clonotype was found a few times. V and J are TRBV2 and TRBJ2-1, with D perhaps TRBD1 (6 bases). The CDR3 has 15 amino acids. Trimming left V 8 bases short and J 0 bases short, with 14 bases between. The germline V gene encodes CDR1 SNHLY and CDR2 FYNNEI. This CDR3 reads CASVGTGSSYNEQFF. CDR3 in DNA: TGTGCCAGCGTAGGAACAGGGAGCTCCTACAATGAGCAGTTCTTC. Filled out from reference TRBV2 and TRBJ2-1, the complete variable domain reads EPEVTQTPSHQVTQMGQEVILRCVPISNHLYFYWYRQILGQKVEFLVSFYNNEISEKSEIFDDQFSVERPDGSNFTLKIRSTKLEDSAMYFCASVGTGSSYNEQFFGPGTRLTVL.

The chain uses TRBV5-1 and TRBJ2-3, with D perhaps matching TRBD2 (7 bases). V lost 2 bases, J lost 1 base, and 8 bases lay in between. The CDR3 consists of 14 residues. Germline CDR1 reads SGHRS; CDR2 reads YFSETQ. CDR3 DNA sequence: TGCGCCAGCAGCTTAGGGGGGGGCACAGATACGCAGTATTTT. This translates into CASSLGGGTDTQYF.

This clonotype was observed a handful of times. The gene calls are TRBV6-1 and TRBJ2-5; D not resolved. V shed 3 bases and J shed 0 bases, with 8 bases lying between them. The CDR3 runs to 14 residues. Germline V lookup: CDR1 MNHNS, CDR2 SASEGT. CDR3 region: CASSDWPDQETQYF. The CDR3 coding sequence is TGTGCCAGCAGTGATTGGCCAGACCAAGAGACCCAGTACTTC.

This clonotype was detected only a few times. The rearrangement uses TRBV19 and TRBJ1-2; weak D call: TRBD1 (5 bases). Trimming pared 6 bases from V and 6 bases from J, leaving 11 bases between. The CDR3 sequence is 12 residues long. Germline assignment: CDR1 LNHDA and CDR2 SQIVND (reference sequence). The CDR3 region is CASRGTGHGYTF. The CDR3 nucleotides are TGTGCCAGTAGGGGGACGGGCCATGGCTACACCTTC.

The J gene is TRBJ2-7, the V gene TRBV28, with 7 bases lining up with TRBD1. Germline V gene lookup returns CDR1 MDHEN and CDR2 SYDVKM. With V trimmed by 6 bases and J by 4 bases, 9 bases remained unmatched. There are 14 residues in the CDR3. DNA for the CDR3: TGTGCCAGCAGCCCGGGACAGACCATATACGAGCAGTACTTC. This sequence encodes CASSPGQTIYEQYF.